This entry features one TCR beta chain sequence. Its antigen is unidentified. This record belongs to a study of identical twins. TCRdb re-analysed the 5' RACE reads in MiXCR, keeping a single row per CDR3 protein. Altogether 450,000 to 650,000 distinct CDR3 sequences are present, approximately 10% being singletons, with the ten largest covering 2.5% to 3%. Among all donors, each was a healthy Caucasian. Findings and limits, study-wide: The more abundant beta clonotypes in cord blood had fewer insertions, and memory repertoires did not show this.

The V gene's germline CDR1 is LGHNA and CDR2 YNFKEQ. V lost 4 bases and J lost 2; bases outside the gene matches: 10. This CDR3 spans 17 amino acids. This sample was shared with a second study, whose subject was yellow fever vaccine responses in identical twins.

J is TRBJ2-3 and V is TRBV4-2, with TRBD2 matching 9 bases. The sample consisted of PBMCs. This TCR derives from a young woman in good health. CDR3 protein: CASSPSLRLAVTDTQYF. The CDR3 DNA sequence: TGTGCCAGCAGCCCGAGCCTCAGACTAGCGGTCACAGATACGCAGTATTTT.